The 26 T cell receptor beta chains in this list originate from one sample, sequenced in a study of PD-1 blockade in classical Hodgkin lymphoma. Profiled with immunoSEQ multiplex PCR; TCRdb holds only in-frame clones, not every one. The table shows under 95,000 clones, with 80% to 95% occurring only once. Relapses following autologous stem cell transplantation were seen in all patients, with brentuximab vedotin exposure varying. Sequences were derived from peripheral blood mononuclear cells (PBMCs), sampled before the second cycle of nivolumab. Receptor source: a human donor with classical Hodgkin lymphoma.

The V and J genes are TRBV5-1 and TRBJ2-2, with 8 bases identical to TRBD2. The junction had 2 bases not matched to a gene; V was cut back by 2 bases and J by 5 bases. CDR3 size: 14 residues. Per germline, CDR1 SGHRS and CDR2 YFSETQ. This chain's CDR3 is CASSFGGRTGELFF. The CDR3, as DNA: TGCGCCAGCAGCTTTGGCGGGAGGACCGGGGAGCTGTTTTTT.

About this clone itself: One junction end disagrees with the germline gene, perhaps due to a read error. The chain joins TRBV11-2 to TRBJ1-2, with D possibly TRBD1 on 6 matching bases. Germline loops: CDR1 SGHAT, CDR2 FQNNGV. The CDR3 has 11 residues. The DNA for the CDR3 is TGTGCCAGCAGCTCCTTACAGGGCCCGCGCTTC. Translated, it gives CASSSLQGPRF.

The chain employs TRBV27 and TRBJ1-3, with TRBD1 as a possible D gene (5 bases). The CDR3 extends over 17 amino acids. V was shortened by 5 bases and J by 3 bases, with 20 bases between the two germline ends. Germline CDR1 reads MNHEY; CDR2 reads SMNVEV (reference sequence). CDR3 coding DNA: TGTGCCAGCAGTCCTCGGAGGGGAGGGACGGGTGGAAACACCATATATTTT. The encoded protein is CASSPRRGGTGGNTIYF.

The chain has TRBV6-1 and TRBJ2-3; D might be TRBD2 (5 bases). Trimming shortened V by 4 bases and J by 1 base, and 12 bases separated the two germline ends. This CDR3 contains 15 residues. Germline assignment: CDR1 MNHNS and CDR2 SASEGT. The CDR3 DNA reads as TGTGCCAGCAGTGCCAAAGCGGAGCGCACAGATACGCAGTATTTT. This translates into CASSAKAERTDTQYF.

The chain uses TRBV2 and TRBJ1-5, with a possible D match to TRBD1 (6 bases). Trimming took off 2 bases at V and 0 bases at J, with 20 bases between the two ends. CDR1 SNHLY and CDR2 FYNNEI come from the germline V gene. CDR3 length equals 19 residues. The CDR3 region has the DNA TGTGCCAGCAGTGAAAGTGGGGGGGTCAGGGGTTATAGCAATCAGCCCCAGCATTTT. This translates into CASSESGGVRGYSNQPQHF.

The chain combines TRBV30 with TRBJ1-5, with 7 bases that match TRBD1. The trim removed 3 bases at V and 3 bases at J, leaving 8 bases unmatched. Germline V CDR1 and CDR2: GTSNPN, SVGIG (reference sequence). The CDR3 is made up of 15 amino acids. The CDR3 bases are TGTGCCTGGAGACCCAGACAGGGCGTCAATCAGCCCCAGCATTTT. Translation: CAWRPRQGVNQPQHF.

J is TRBJ1-2 and V is TRBV2; the D is unclear. Trimming left V 5 bases short and J 8 bases short, with 6 bases between. The length of the CDR3 is 10 residues. Germline V lookup: CDR1 SNHLY, CDR2 FYNNEI. CDR3 in DNA: TGTGCCAGCAGTAGGCTCGGCTACACCTTC. It encodes CASSRLGYTF.

The rearrangement uses TRBV2 and TRBJ2-1; 14 bases align to TRBD2. Trimming took 4 bases from V and 13 from J; bases not matched to a gene: 9. There are 15 residues in the CDR3. CDR1 is SNHLY and CDR2 is FYNNEI in the germline V gene. The CDR3 spells CASSGGLAGAILQFF. CDR3 sequence (DNA): TGTGCCAGCAGTGGGGGACTAGCGGGGGCCATCCTCCAGTTCTTC.

The chain is built from TRBV5-1 and TRBJ2-1; a possible D gene is TRBD1 (5 bases). V was cut by 0 bases and J by 9 bases, with 13 bases left in between. The CDR3 sequence is 14 residues long. Germline V lookup: CDR1 SGHRS, CDR2 YFSETQ. DNA for the CDR3: TGCGCCAGCAGCTTGGGCCAGGGAATCGGTGAGCAGTTCTTC. This gives the protein CASSLGQGIGEQFF.

This chain uses TRBV19 with TRBJ1-5; unclear D gene. The V gene lost 6 bases and the J gene lost 3 bases, with 21 bases spanning the gap. Germline CDR1 is LNHDA and CDR2 is SQIVND (reference sequence). The CDR3 sequence is 17 residues long. CDR3 nucleotides: TGTGCCAGTAGCCAAAATGCCCCCCAGTTCGCCAATCAGCCCCAGCATTTT. This sequence encodes CASSQNAPQFANQPQHF.

This chain links TRBV21-1 with TRBJ1-1; the table assigns TRBD1, which was not confirmed against the DNA. TRBV21-1 is designated a pseudogene. The length of the CDR3 is 12 residues. This CDR3 reads CASSTKNTEAFF. In DNA, the CDR3 is TGTGCCAGCAGCACCAAGAACACTGAAGCTTTCTTT.

This rearrangement joins TRBV2 to TRBJ2-2; possible D gene TRBD2, 5 bases. Germline CDR1 is SNHLY and CDR2 is FYNNEI. CDR3 length: 15 amino acids. Trimming took 1 base from V and 5 from J, leaving 11 bases between them. The CDR3 DNA sequence: TGTGCCAGCAGTGAAGGGGATCGGAGGACCGGGGAGCTGTTTTTT. Translation gives CASSEGDRRTGELFF.

The chain uses TRBV7-9 and TRBJ2-7; 8 bases line up with TRBD2. This CDR3 has 16 residues. V was pared by 3 bases and J by 6 bases, with 13 bases of the junction left unmatched. Germline loops: CDR1 SEHNR, CDR2 FQNEAQ (reference sequence). The CDR3 spells CASSFLWGLDVSEQYF. CDR3 sequence (DNA): TGTGCCAGCAGCTTCCTCTGGGGACTAGACGTTAGCGAGCAGTACTTC.

V gene TRBV10-1 combines with J gene TRBJ2-7; 8 bases align to TRBD1. CDR1 and CDR2 (germline): WNHNN, SYGVQD (reference sequence). V dropped 5 bases and J dropped 2; count of bases not matched to a gene: 5. The CDR3 is 14 residues long. CDR3 loop: CASSQTGAAYEQYF. The CDR3 DNA follows: TGCGCCAGCAGTCAGACAGGGGCGGCCTACGAGCAGTACTTC.

The V call is TRBV27, the J call TRBJ2-7; D gene ambiguous. This CDR3 is built from 13 residues. Germline-derived CDR1 and CDR2 are MNHEY and SMNVEV (reference sequence). The germline V and J ends were trimmed by 4 bases and 2 bases, with 9 bases remaining between them. CDR3 sequence: CASSSLPPYEQYF. In nucleotides, the CDR3 is TGTGCCAGCAGTTCCCTCCCCCCCTACGAGCAGTACTTC.

The V gene is TRBV6-1, the J gene TRBJ2-7; no definite D call. This CDR3 is 12 amino acids long. Trimming stripped 3 bases from V and 2 bases from J, with 5 bases between. Per germline, CDR1 MNHNS and CDR2 SASEGT. The CDR3 DNA reads as TGTGCCAGCAGTGAGGTCCCCTACGAGCAGTACTTC. Its protein product is CASSEVPYEQYF.

The V gene is TRBV28, the J gene TRBJ1-2, with 10 bases aligning to TRBD1. Germline CDR1 is MDHEN and CDR2 is SYDVKM. The CDR3 sequence is 15 residues long. V shed 3 bases, J shed 8 bases, and the junction held 9 bases outside the gene matches. DNA of the CDR3: TGTGCCAGCAGTTTTCCTGGACAGGGGGAAAAGGGCTACACCTTC. It encodes CASSFPGQGEKGYTF.

V and J are TRBV9 and TRBJ2-1; perhaps TRBD2 as D (6 bases). The CDR3 runs to 13 residues. Germline-derived CDR1 and CDR2 are SGDLS and YYNGEE. V was cut by 6 bases and J by 6 bases, with 13 bases left in between. CDR3 DNA: TGTGCCAGCAAGGAGGGCGCGGGCAATGAGCAGTTCTTC. It is translated as CASKEGAGNEQFF.

The chain has TRBV28 and TRBJ2-3, with D perhaps being TRBD1 or TRBD2 (6 bases each). Germline values: CDR1 MDHEN, CDR2 SYDVKM. The V end was cut by 5 bases, the J end by 4 bases, with 16 bases between. The CDR3 loop spans 15 amino acids. CDR3 amino acids: CASSGGGSKADTQYF. CDR3 bases: TGTGCCAGCAGTGGAGGGGGTAGCAAAGCAGATACGCAGTATTTT.

V and J are TRBV5-4 and TRBJ1-1; a weak D match, TRBD1 (6 bases). Germline CDR1 SGHNT, CDR2 YYREEE (reference sequence). V lost 4 bases, J lost 1 base, and 11 bases lay in between. This CDR3 has 14 amino acids. Here the CDR3 reads CASSPGGPNTEAFF. DNA for the CDR3: TGTGCCAGCAGCCCGGGGGGCCCGAACACTGAAGCTTTCTTT.

The table lists this clone with a count of one. This chain joins TRBV9 and TRBJ2-7; 9 nucleotides agree with TRBD1. The J segment lost 1 base and the V segment lost 3 bases, leaving 5 bases of the junction unmatched. Germline CDR1 SGDLS, CDR2 YYNGEE. The CDR3 extends over 15 amino acids. Here the CDR3 DNA reads TGTGCCAGCAGCGCCTCCGGGACAGGGTCCTACGAGCAGTACTTC. It specifies CASSASGTGSYEQYF.

The chain links TRBV18 to TRBJ2-1; TRBD2 matches at 7 bases. Germline V CDR1 and CDR2: KGHSH, LQKENI. The CDR3 has 13 residues. V gave up 5 bases and J gave up 2 bases; unmatched junction bases: 0. CDR3 region: CASSGLAYNEQFF. CDR3 sequence (DNA): TGTGCCAGCTCAGGACTAGCCTACAATGAGCAGTTCTTC.

The rearrangement joins TRBV7-6 to TRBJ2-7, with D maybe TRBD2 (6 bases). The CDR3 has 18 amino acids. Germline CDR1 and CDR2: SGHVS and FNYEAQ. Trimming shortened V by 3 bases and J by 2 bases, and 23 bases separated the two germline ends. This CDR3 reads CASSFGSGLSQGPYEQYF. The CDR3 DNA reads as TGTGCCAGCAGCTTCGGGAGTGGACTATCCCAAGGGCCCTACGAGCAGTACTTC.

The chain uses TRBV6-1 and TRBJ2-5; possible D gene TRBD1, 5 bases. The CDR3 totals 14 residues. The ends were cut back, 4 bases at V and 1 base at J, with 10 bases in the middle. Germline V gene data show CDR1 as MNHNS and CDR2 as SASEGT. CDR3: CASSAQGRQETQYF. For the CDR3, the DNA is TGTGCCAGCAGTGCCCAGGGTCGCCAAGAGACCCAGTACTTC.

This chain joins TRBV5-4 and TRBJ1-2; D is ambiguous. Trimming took 0 bases from V and 5 from J, leaving 17 bases between them. The CDR3 totals 16 residues. The V gene's germline CDR1 is SGHNT and CDR2 YYREEE (reference sequence). CDR3 sequence reads: CASSLGPSRTSYGYTF. The CDR3 DNA reads TGTGCCAGCAGCTTGGGACCCTCAAGGACGAGTTATGGCTACACCTTC.

CDR3 sequence (DNA): TGCGCCAGCAGTCAAGCGGGACAGGAAAAATGGAGGGAGACCCAGTACTTC. It specifies CASSQAGQEKWRETQYF. The V and J genes are TRBV23-1 and TRBJ2-5, with TRBD1 matching 8 bases. TRBV23-1 is known as an ORF, though its function is uncertain. The CDR3 is made up of 17 amino acids. J lost 5 bases, V lost 2 bases, and 13 bases had no gene match.